Here is one TCR beta chain with its context. Which antigen it targets is not known. No clone much larger than this one lies a single base away; base qualities are absent. These data are taken from a study of blood T cell repertoires in COVID-19 (TCRdb year 2020). Notes on the research overall: Collaborator samples came from the United States, Italy and Spain and covered acute and convalescent phases of COVID-19. Where available, HLA class I and class II types were taken from metadata supplied by the sample provider and were not determined by assay-based typing. Samples came from the ongoing ImmuneRACE study (first 160 participants) plus 1,254 subjects from 6 global collaborators. The dataset comprised deeply sampled blood TCRbeta repertoires from subjects exposed to, actively infected with, or recovered from COVID-19. The repertoires were released in a freely available public database intended as a resource for research on the immune response to SARS-CoV-2. The prospective study material was composed of cDNA or gDNA derived from T cells, B-cell-depleted T cells, or PBMCs. Sample metadata almost always included a de-identified subject ID, COVID-19 status, age in years and sex.

Collaborating institutions collected whole blood in K2EDTA tubes following their own protocols. For TCRbeta analysis, collaborators shipped samples in one of three forms: frozen whole blood, isolated PBMCs, or DNA extracted from either of those sample types. From a lookup of the germline V gene (reference sequence), CDR1 and CDR2 are DFQATT and SNEGSKA. Cut back by 3 bases and 3 bases, the V and J ends lie 14 bases apart. The CDR3 contains 14 residues, cysteine and phenylalanine counted. Just the 42-base CDR3 DNA is kept, in frame starting at base 1. Overall study outcomes, separate from this receptor: Clinical and demographic metadata were provided uncurated, with the amount varying by source and participant.

TCRbeta CDR3 regions were amplified from genomic DNA by means of the immunoSEQ Assay, a bias-controlled multiplex PCR. The authors processed their data as follows. Nucleated cell counts per sample were estimated from amplification of reference gene primers within the assay. To quantify the absolute abundance of each unique TCRbeta CDR3 rearrangement, sequence reads were collapsed and filtered. For each sample, productive Simpson clonality was calculated by taking the square root of Simpson's diversity index across productive rearrangements. As stored in TCRdb, this immuneACCESS dataset retains in-frame rearrangements with V and J assigned. A fraction of the clones does not appear; measured against another copy, unresolved V genes explain less than half of the discrepancy, and the remainder lacks a known reason. V and J calls and clone size are given by that table; D and trimming were obtained from the DNA. Across this sample there are under 500,000 clones, with around 88% seen only once. In total, the top ten clones hold about 4.3% of the sample.

Source material: peripheral blood. Here the chain combines TRBV20-1 and TRBJ2-5, with no D gene named confidently. The receptor comes from a woman aged 30 to 39 with acute or convalescent COVID-19. CDR3 protein: CSASFLAAKETQYF. The nucleotides are TGCAGTGCTAGTTTCCTGGCGGCTAAAGAGACCCAGTACTTC.